This TCR beta chain stems from a study of T cell responses to AZD1222 COVID-19 vaccine (dated by TCRdb to the early 2020s). Background for the entire study: TCR sequencing covered over 230 trial participants: 207 given two doses of AZD1222 and about 26 given two doses of MenACWY control vaccine. Trial participants were enrolled by age into 18-55, 56-69 and 70-plus year subgroups, with roughly 160, 29 and 62 TCR-sequenced participants respectively. Study-wide conclusions, independent of this receptor: No day 14 peak-response samples were available, so repertoires were characterized only after the peak T cell response. Conclusions about previously exposed vaccinees were limited because only six AZD1222 recipients were SARS-CoV-2 seropositive at baseline. The vaccine-associated CD4 TCRs covered the entire spike protein, and the dominant responses fell in regions 160-218 and 743-854. Nearly half of unique spike-specific TCRs reportedly recognized epitopes outside regions mutated in the B.1.351 and B.1.1.7 variants. Participants were mostly white British, with more females than males. The authors suggested clonal diversity may have been underestimated. After two AZD1222 doses, both the breadth and the depth of spike-specific TCRs were significantly higher than at day 0 and than in MenACWY recipients. The 56-69-year group was small, and its depth increase did not reach significance, likely because of low power.

The CDR3 regions of human TCRbeta chains were subjected to immunosequencing. Turning to the authors' computational methods: Repertoire TCRs were matched against a reference library of SARS-CoV-2-specific TCRs generated with the MIRA antigen-specificity platform. Breadth was defined as the fraction of unique TCRs that were SARS-CoV-2-associated. Depth was defined as the fraction of total T cells that were SARS-CoV-2-associated. Using the MIRA data, each spike-specific TCR was mapped to the spike region that the TCR reacts to and placed in a CD4 or CD8 class. Log10-transformed breadth and depth values were compared by one-way ANOVA with Sidak's multiple comparisons tests. Imported from immuneACCESS, the table was reduced by TCRdb to in-frame sequences with V and J called. These copies leave out some clones; in studies compared against another copy, an unresolved V gene accounts for under half, and the cause of the remainder is not known. Clone size and the V and J calls come from that table; the DNA yielded D and trimming. The sample has 150,000 to 250,000 clones on record, just over 90% of them singletons. The top ten hold roughly 3.5% of the sample.

Between the V and J ends, shortened by 9 bases and 10 bases respectively, the junction contains 15 bases. Reading the germline V gene gives CDR1 SNHLY and CDR2 FYNNEI. From cysteine to phenylalanine, the CDR3 is 11 amino acids long. Only the CDR3 part of the read is kept: 33 bases, read in frame from the first base. To note about this clone: There is no known antigen for this receptor. Per-base qualities were not stored, and no clone one base away is much larger.

The label giving this sample's time point can be read as: about 28 days (+/-7) after the second vaccine dose. AZD1222 recipients whose second dose came at about 4 weeks and those whose second dose came at about 12 weeks were combined into one group, since spike-specific TCR depth and breadth did not differ between the two schedules. Samples from vaccinated people were obtained from the UK trials COV001 and COV002, which included a single-blind randomized controlled phase 2/3 trial of AZD1222 (ChAdOx1 nCoV-19) in healthy adults. Trial participant PBMC samples were collected at day 0 and day 28 after the second dose for TCRbeta chain sequencing.

The source was peripheral blood, collected 28 days after the second AZD1222 dose. The sequence joins TRBV2 to TRBJ1-1, with an unclear D gene assignment. The clonotype comes from an adult who received the AZD1222 COVID-19 vaccine. CDR3 reads: CASLAPEGAFF. The sequence in DNA is TGTGCCAGTTTGGCTCCCGAGGGAGCTTTCTTT.